This TCR beta chain came from a study of molecular identifiers for immune sequencing clone quantification. Findings and caveats of the study: Shared barcodes on identical TCR molecules could underestimate the sizes of highly expanded clones.

MiXCR, applied by TCRdb to the PCR reads, yields one record per CDR3 protein. This table has about 640,000 distinct CDR3 sequences, approximately 20% appearing once. This clonotype was seen ten or more times. Its antigen remains unidentified. Germline V CDR1 and CDR2: SNHLY, FYNNEI. Germline trimming cut 7 bases from V and 4 bases from J; bases unmatched to any gene: 10. The CDR3 contains 16 residues. What was sequenced was naive CD8+ T cells from blood, with Jurkat cell RNA spiked in. The subset denotes: FACS-sorted CD8+CD4-CCR7+CD45RA+ naive T cells. This sequence joins TRBV2 and TRBJ2-5; the match to TRBD2 covers 12 bases. The TCR sequence derives from a human donor in good health. Some libraries in this study had Jurkat cell RNA spiked in. Written as DNA, the CDR3 is TGTGCCAGCACCACCCGACTAGCGGGAGCCCGAGAGACCCAGTACTTC. Translated, it gives CASTTRLAGARETQYF. The full variable domain, its missing parts supplied by reference TRBV2 and TRBJ2-5, is EPEVTQTPSHQVTQMGQEVILRCVPISNHLYFYWYRQILGQKVEFLVSFYNNEISEKSEIFDDQFSVERPDGSNFTLKIRSTKLEDSAMYFCASTTRLAGARETQYFGPGTRLLVL.